A selection of T cell receptor beta chains follows, all from one sample in a study of OX40 agonist ivuxolimab in advanced cancers. Profiled with immunoSEQ multiplex PCR; TCRdb holds only in-frame clones, not every one. The sample gives around 55,000 clones, roughly 86% of which show up once; roughly 15% is in the top ten. Sample: CD4+ or CD8+ T cells sorted from blood, taken in a trial of the OX40 agonist ivuxolimab. Receptor source: an adult with an advanced solid tumor such as melanoma, head and neck, liver or kidney cancer. Both conserved end residues are trimmed from each CDR3. Clone size is given for some rows only: seen once, a few or many times, or a class if the clone is expanded.

clone_size v_call cdr3_length cdr3_aa
. TRBV5-1 11 ASSLDRVVTQY
. TRBV19 14 ATKYDGLYSNQPQH
. TRBV5-1 13 ASSLGTSAPDTQY
. TRBV5-1 9 ASSLLKTQY
. TRBV30 8 ASPAGVGF
. TRBV13 12 ASSHRTATYEQY
. TRBV5-1 12 ASSLGTGPTKQY
once TRBV6-5 12 ASRLVSGQETQY
. TRBV4-1 12 ASSQLDRGREAF
. TRBV12-5 11 ASAFEMLNEQF
. TRBV7-6 13 ASSLGGGYSYEQY
. TRBV30 11 AWSSRHRETQY
. TRBV28 12 ASSSKGTGNTIY
. TRBV27 13 ASSLFGTPFNEQF
. TRBV27 10 ASGRTGNEQY
. TRBV28 14 ASSLRGQGAGEKLF
few TRBV14 11 ASSAFVNQPQH
. TRBV10-1 12 ASSESGAVGTQY
. TRBV28 12 ASSLPTPGNTIY
. TRBV7-9 11 ASSFGANYGYT
. TRBV4-1 15 ASSQEGAIWGNTEAF
. TRBV6-5 13 ASRAGTAEGNTIY
few TRBV5-6 17 ASSSGTGSWTSGLYEQY
once TRBV6-5 12 ASSYSIVVGTQY
. TRBV9 13 ASSPRSGAQETQY
. TRBV28 15 ASSLLTAAGPNTEAF
. TRBV5-8 14 ASSFRRGQGGAGYT
. TRBV2 11 ASITVSSYGYT
. TRBV29-1 12 SVAVGGSNQPQH
. TRBV5-6 13 ASSLPGELYNEQF
. TRBV11-2 12 ASSFAGARTEAF